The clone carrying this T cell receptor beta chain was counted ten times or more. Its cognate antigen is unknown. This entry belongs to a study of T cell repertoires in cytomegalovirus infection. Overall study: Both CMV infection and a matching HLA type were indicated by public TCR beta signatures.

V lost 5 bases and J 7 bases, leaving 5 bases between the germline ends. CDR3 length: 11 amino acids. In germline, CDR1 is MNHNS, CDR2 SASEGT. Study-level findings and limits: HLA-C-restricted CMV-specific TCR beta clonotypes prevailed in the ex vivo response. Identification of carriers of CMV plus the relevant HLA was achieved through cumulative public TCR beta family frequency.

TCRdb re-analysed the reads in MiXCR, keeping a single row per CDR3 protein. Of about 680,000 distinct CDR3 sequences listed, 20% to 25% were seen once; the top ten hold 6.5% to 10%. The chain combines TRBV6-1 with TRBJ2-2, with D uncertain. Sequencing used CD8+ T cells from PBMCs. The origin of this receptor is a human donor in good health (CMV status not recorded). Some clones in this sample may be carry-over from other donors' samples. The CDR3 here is CASSYGGELFF. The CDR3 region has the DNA TGTGCCAGCAGTTATGGCGGGGAGCTGTTTTTT.